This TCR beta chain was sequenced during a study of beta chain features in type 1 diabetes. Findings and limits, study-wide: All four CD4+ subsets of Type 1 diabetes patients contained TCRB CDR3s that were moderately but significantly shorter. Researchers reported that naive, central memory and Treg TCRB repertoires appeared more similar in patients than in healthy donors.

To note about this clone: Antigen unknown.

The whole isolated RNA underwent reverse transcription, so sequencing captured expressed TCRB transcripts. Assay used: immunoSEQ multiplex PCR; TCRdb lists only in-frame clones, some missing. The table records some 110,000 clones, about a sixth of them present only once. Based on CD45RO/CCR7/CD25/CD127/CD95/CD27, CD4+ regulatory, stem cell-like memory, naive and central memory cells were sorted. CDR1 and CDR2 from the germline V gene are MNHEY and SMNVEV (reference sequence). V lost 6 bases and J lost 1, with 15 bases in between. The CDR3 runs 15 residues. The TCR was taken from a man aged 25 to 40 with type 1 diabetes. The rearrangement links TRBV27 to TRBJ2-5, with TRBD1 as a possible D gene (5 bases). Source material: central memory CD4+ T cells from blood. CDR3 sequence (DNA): TGTGCCAGCAGGGGGCTTGACTTGACCCAAGAGACCCAGTACTTC. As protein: CASRGLDLTQETQYF.